These 11 T cell receptor beta chains were sequenced from one sample in a study of OX40 agonist ivuxolimab in advanced cancers. The protocol was immunoSEQ multiplex PCR, while the TCRdb copy is restricted to in-frame clones and leaves out a portion. Seen here are roughly 24,000 clones, 79% observed once, and the top ten hold over 20%. The input for sequencing was CD4+ or CD8+ T cells sorted from blood, taken in a trial of the OX40 agonist ivuxolimab. The receptor source for this set is an adult with an advanced solid tumor such as melanoma, head and neck, liver or kidney cancer.

The genes are TRBV7-9 and TRBJ2-1; 7 nucleotides match TRBD2. With 4 bases clipped from V and 0 bases from J, the junction kept 6 bases outside the gene matches. In germline, CDR1 is SEHNR, CDR2 FQNEAQ (reference sequence). This CDR3 has 16 amino acids. The CDR3 DNA follows: TGTGCCAGCAGCTCGAACCCGGGGGGCTCCTACAATGAGCAGTTCTTC. Its translation is CASSSNPGGSYNEQFF.

This clone was picked up a small number of times. This chain joins TRBV27 and TRBJ1-2; a possible D gene is TRBD1 (5 bases). The CDR3 has 11 amino acids. Trimming stripped 7 bases from V and 6 bases from J, with 9 bases between. Germline lookup yields CDR1 MNHEY and CDR2 SMNVEV (reference sequence). The CDR3 region has the DNA TGTGCCAGCATAGGGGTTGATGGCTACACCTTC. Protein product: CASIGVDGYTF.

V and J are TRBV5-5 and TRBJ1-3, with a tentative D call TRBD1 (6 bases). CDR1 and CDR2 from the germline V gene are SGHKS and YYEKEE (reference sequence). CDR3 length equals 17 residues. V was clipped by 0 bases and J by 3 bases, with 16 bases between them. In DNA form, the CDR3 reads TGTGCCAGCAGCTTGGTTGGGGGCGCGGTCGTTGGAAACACCATATATTTT. This translates into CASSLVGGAVVGNTIYF.

This chain connects TRBV5-1 to TRBJ1-2, with TRBD1 matching over 10 bases. Germline V gene lookup returns CDR1 SGHRS and CDR2 YFSETQ. This CDR3 is built from 14 residues. Trimming at V came to 5 bases and at J to 3 bases, leaving 4 bases not matched to a gene. The CDR3 here is CASRAGTGDYGYTF. The CDR3, as DNA: TGCGCCAGCAGGGCCGGGACAGGGGACTATGGCTACACCTTC.

The chain's CDR3 is CASSYGRNEKLFF. The CDR3 DNA reads as TGTGCCAGCAGTTACGGCCGGAATGAAAAACTGTTTTTT. V usage is TRBV6-5 and J usage is TRBJ1-4; D uncertain. Germline CDR1 is MNHEY and CDR2 is SVGAGI. The CDR3 has 13 amino acids. V was trimmed by 2 bases and J by 5 bases, leaving 6 bases between them.

The chain combines TRBV4-1 with TRBJ1-2, with TRBD1 as a possible D gene (5 bases). V lost 4 bases and J lost 1, with 13 bases in between. The germline gives CDR1 MGHRA, CDR2 YSYEKL. The CDR3 spans 15 residues. DNA for the CDR3: TGCGCCAGCAGCCCAGGGAGACGGAGTAACTATGGCTACACCTTC. Amino acids: CASSPGRRSNYGYTF.

The chain combines TRBV27 with TRBJ2-2; D gene unclear. The CDR3 is 11 residues long. V lost 6 bases, J lost 6 bases, and 5 bases lay in between. Per the germline V gene, CDR1 is MNHEY and CDR2 is SMNVEV (reference sequence). The CDR3 bases are TGTGCCAGCAGCACGGCCGGGGAGCTGTTTTTT. Amino acid sequence: CASSTAGELFF.

The chain carries TRBV2 and TRBJ2-1, with 9 nucleotides matching TRBD2. V trimming: 9 bases; J trimming: 6 bases; junction bases outside the gene matches: 9. Germline-derived CDR1 and CDR2 are SNHLY and FYNNEI. The CDR3 totals 14 residues. The CDR3 is CASLLAGVRNEQFF. CDR3 in DNA: TGTGCCAGTTTATTAGCGGGAGTACGCAATGAGCAGTTCTTC.

The chain is built from TRBV11-2 and TRBJ2-7; 8 nucleotides match TRBD2. Germline V gives CDR1 SGHAT, CDR2 FQNNGV. CDR3 length: 14 residues. V lost 1 base, J lost 4 bases, and 3 bases stayed unmatched. CDR3 residues: CASSLGRGDYEQYF. The CDR3 nucleotides are TGTGCCAGCAGCTTAGGGCGGGGGGATTACGAGCAGTACTTC.

This clone is deemed medium-sized. The rearrangement links TRBV10-3 to TRBJ2-7; 11 nucleotides match TRBD2. This CDR3 contains 15 residues. CDR1 and CDR2 (germline): ENHRY, SYGVKD. V was pared by 5 bases and J by 5 bases, with 8 bases of the junction left unmatched. The CDR3 DNA reads as TGTGCCATCAGTAACCGATTAGCGGGGGGGCACGAGCAGTACTTC. Translated, it gives CAISNRLAGGHEQYF.

The J gene is TRBJ2-2, the V gene TRBV4-2; D unclear. Germline loops: CDR1 LGHNA, CDR2 YNFKEQ. The V end lost 4 bases, the J end lost 3 bases, and 12 bases lay between the germline ends. The CDR3 extends over 15 amino acids. CDR3 amino acids: CASSLGTSYTGELFF. For the CDR3, the DNA is TGTGCCAGCAGCCTAGGCACTTCTTACACCGGGGAGCTGTTTTTT.